This T cell receptor (beta chain) was recovered during a study of beta chain features in type 1 diabetes. Study context: The patient and healthy donor groups were comparable for age, gender and cell yields. Findings and limits, study-wide: Significant though moderate, a shortening of TCRB CDR3s appeared in all four CD4+ subsets of Type 1 diabetes patients. In type 1 diabetes patients, VDJ junctions had fewer insertions; deletions at these junctions were more frequent.

Reverse transcription of all isolated RNA meant that expressed TCRB transcripts were sequenced. The repertoire was sequenced with immunoSEQ multiplex PCR; TCRdb's copy has only in-frame clones and lacks some. The table shows some 270,000 clones, with approximately 11% occurring only once. Germline lookup yields CDR1 SQVTM and CDR2 ANQGSEA. The CDR3 totals 13 residues. Trimming stripped 4 bases from V and 2 bases from J, with 11 bases between. This clone occurred a few times. Its matching antigen is unknown. Sequenced: naive CD4+ T cells from blood. This rearrangement joins TRBV29-1 to TRBJ1-2; possible D gene TRBD1, 5 bases. This clonotype was obtained from a man aged 25 to 40 with type 1 diabetes. The CDR3 nucleotides are TGCAGCGTTGTTTGGGGCAGCAACTATGGCTACACCTTC. This gives the protein CSVVWGSNYGYTF.